The 8 T cell receptor beta chains listed next were all sequenced from one sample in a study of T cell repertoires in cytomegalovirus infection. TCRdb used MiXCR to reprocess the reads, holding one entry per CDR3 protein. The sample includes about 130,000 distinct CDR3 sequences, roughly a quarter of them seen just once. Antigens of these TCRs are unknown. Sequenced input: PBMCs, sequenced either directly or after in vitro stimulation (not recorded which). The source of these receptors is a human donor in good health (CMV status not recorded). Some clones in this sample may be carry-over from other donors' samples.

This clonotype came up many times. The chain links TRBV12-3 or TRBV12-4 to TRBJ2-7, with 7 bases matching TRBD1. Germline trimming cut 5 bases from V and 5 bases from J; bases unmatched to any gene: 6. The CDR3 has 13 amino acids. In DNA, the CDR3 is TGTGCCAGCAGTATTTCCCAGGGGGACGAGCAGTACTTC. Protein sequence: CASSISQGDEQYF.

This clonotype has just a few counts. CDR3 in DNA: TGTGCCAGCGGGACCTTAAACACTGAAGCTTTCTTT. Translating gives CASGTLNTEAFF. The chain links TRBV11-1 to TRBJ1-1, with D possibly TRBD1 on 5 matching bases. Germline V gene data show CDR1 as SGHAT and CDR2 as FQDESV (reference sequence). The CDR3 loop spans 12 amino acids. The V end was cut by 8 bases, the J end by 2 bases, with 9 bases between.

The chain carries TRBV6-5 and TRBJ1-3, with D unclear. V was pared by 5 bases and J by 2 bases, with 16 bases between. The CDR3 extends over 16 amino acids. Germline V gene data show CDR1 as MNHEY and CDR2 as SVGAGI. CDR3 in amino acids: CASSRSVVPAGNTIYF. In DNA form, the CDR3 reads TGTGCCAGCAGTAGATCCGTGGTGCCGGCTGGAAACACCATATATTTT.

This chain joins TRBV15 and TRBJ2-5, with a weak D call TRBD2 (5 bases). Germline CDR1 is LNHNV and CDR2 is YYDKDF (reference sequence). The CDR3 is 16 residues long. Trimming stripped 0 bases from V and 0 bases from J, with 11 bases between. The CDR3 DNA is TGTGCCACCAGCAGAGATCGGAGCGGTTACCAAGAGACCCAGTACTTC. It specifies CATSRDRSGYQETQYF.

This sequence joins TRBV6-5 and TRBJ2-7; no clear D gene. V was pared by 8 bases and J by 6 bases, with 14 bases between. The germline V gene encodes CDR1 MNHEY and CDR2 SVGAGI. This CDR3 comprises 12 residues. DNA of the CDR3: TGTGCCAGCTCCCGTCCCCCCGGCGAGCAGTACTTC. As protein: CASSRPPGEQYF.

The V and J genes are TRBV19 and TRBJ2-1, with TRBD2 identical over 13 bases. With 5 bases clipped from V and 9 bases from J, the junction kept 4 bases outside the gene matches. Germline V gives CDR1 LNHDA, CDR2 SQIVND (reference sequence). The CDR3 sequence is 14 residues long. DNA of the CDR3: TGTGCCAGTAGTCTCCGGACTAGCGGGGGTGAGCAGTTCTTC. It yields the protein CASSLRTSGGEQFF.

The chain couples TRBV27 to TRBJ1-1; D is possibly TRBD1 (5 bases). Germline V gives CDR1 MNHEY, CDR2 SMNVEV (reference sequence). V was shortened by 5 bases and J by 10 bases, with 17 bases between the two germline ends. CDR3 length: 13 residues. The DNA for the CDR3 is TGTGCCAGCAGTCACACTCCGGGGGTTCCAGCTTTCTTT. Translating it yields CASSHTPGVPAFF.

The gene calls are TRBV4-3 and TRBJ2-1; D is perhaps TRBD1 (5 bases). Germline V gene sequence: CDR1 LGHNA, CDR2 YSLEER. The CDR3 runs 14 residues. V lost 1 base and J lost 7, with 11 bases in between. DNA for the CDR3: TGCGCCAGCAGCCAAGCTTTAGGGGTTAATGAGCAGTTCTTC. Protein: CASSQALGVNEQFF.